A selection of T cell receptor beta chains follows, all from one sample in a study of human T cells and chemical hapten exposure. TCRdb analysed the RACE reads with MiXCR anew, one entry per CDR3 protein. The sample consists of nearly 80,000 distinct CDR3 sequences, 9% to 12% of them appearing once. The starting material was whole blood, obtained in connection with sensitization to the hapten diphenylcyclopropenone (DPC). The receptors derive from a woman in her forties or fifties with alopecia areata. Some clones in this sample may be carry-over from other donors' samples. CDR3s include the opening cysteine and the closing phenylalanine or tryptophan. The D gene is left open where the match is weak. Clone size is not always given. Where it is, it says once, few, many or a class for expanded clones.

TRBD2	TRBV20-1	few	TRBJ2-1	TGCAGTGCTTGGGACGGGAGGGGGAATGAGCAGTTCTTC	CSAWDGRGNEQFF
NA	TRBV5-6	many	TRBJ1-2	TGTGCCAGCAGCCCGCCCTCCTCCCCCGGTGGCTACACCTTC	CASSPPSSPGGYTF
TRBD2	TRBV3-1	many	TRBJ2-1	TGTGCCAGCAGCCAACGCGGGAGAACAGATGAGCAGTTCTTC	CASSQRGRTDEQFF
NA	TRBV7-6	many	TRBJ1-2	TGTGCCAGCAGCTTAGACCTTAGCCTAACAAAGGAGGTAGTAGGCTATGGCTACACCTTC	CASSLDLSLTKEVVGYGYTF
NA	TRBV7-9	many	TRBJ2-3	TGTGCCAGTACGAGGGGAGGAGGAACAGATACGCAGTATTTT	CASTRGGGTDTQYF
NA	TRBV6-2/TRBV6-3	few	TRBJ2-1	TGTGCCAGCGTCCTAGGAGCCCGATGGAATGAGCAGTTCTTC	CASVLGARWNEQFF
NA	TRBV6-5	many	TRBJ1-1	TGTGCCAGCAGCCGAACAGCCCTTTTGGGGAACACTGAAGCTTTCTTT	CASSRTALLGNTEAFF
TRBD2	TRBV6-6	few	TRBJ2-7	TGTGCCAGCAGTTACGGGAGGGGACCCTACGAGCAGTACTTC	CASSYGRGPYEQYF
TRBD1	TRBV12-3/TRBV12-4	many	TRBJ1-1	TGTGCCAGCAGATTCCGGGACAGGACTTCCGAAGCTTTCTTT	CASRFRDRTSEAFF
TRBD2	TRBV5-1	NA	TRBJ2-5	TGCGCCAGCAGCTTCCTGTCGAGCGGGGCCCAGGAGACCCAGTACTTC	CASSFLSSGAQETQYF
NA	TRBV29-1	few	TRBJ2-1	TGCAGCGTTGAAGCGGGGCGACGCTACAATGAGCAGTTCTTC	CSVEAGRRYNEQFF
NA	TRBV19	NA	TRBJ2-2	TGTGCCAGTAGTAAGCCCGCAGGGGCGAACACCGGGGAGCTGTTTTTT	CASSKPAGANTGELFF
NA	TRBV29-1	NA	TRBJ2-7	TGCAGCGTTCGTCGGCAGGGAGTCGGGGAGCAGTACTTC	CSVRRQGVGEQYF
NA	TRBV28	NA	TRBJ1-4	TGTGCCAGCAGTCCGAAAGGGTGGGATGAAAAACTGTTTTTT	CASSPKGWDEKLFF
NA	TRBV12-3/TRBV12-4	NA	TRBJ1-4	TGTGCCAGCAGTTTCATTCGGGCCGGAACTAATGAAAAACTGTTTTTT	CASSFIRAGTNEKLFF
NA	TRBV12-3/TRBV12-4	NA	TRBJ1-4	TGTGCCAGCAGTTATACTAATGAAAAACTGTTTTTT	CASSYTNEKLFF
TRBD1	TRBV6-5	NA	TRBJ2-3	TGTGCCAGCAGTGACAGGGGCCTATCCACAGATACGCAGTATTTT	CASSDRGLSTDTQYF
TRBD2	TRBV20-1	few	TRBJ2-1	TGCAGTGCTCTAGCGGGATCCTCCTACAATGAGCAGTTCTTC	CSALAGSSYNEQFF
NA	TRBV5-1	many	TRBJ2-3	TGCGCCAGCAGCTTGGGGGGCGCAGGGGCAGATACGCAGTATTTT	CASSLGGAGADTQYF
NA	TRBV20-1	few	TRBJ2-3	TGCAGTGCTAGCGAGGGGTTGGTAGTGAAGCAGTATTTT	CSASEGLVVKQYF
TRBD1	TRBV11-3	many	TRBJ2-6	TGTGCCAGCAGCTCTGGGTCGGGACAGCGATTCTCTGGGGCCAACGTCCTGACTTTC	CASSSGSGQRFSGANVLTF
NA	TRBV7-9	NA	TRBJ2-7	TGTGCCAGCAGCTTAGGTCCGAGGGGCGAGCAGTACTTC	CASSLGPRGEQYF
NA	TRBV20-1	NA	TRBJ1-5	TGCAGTGCCCCAGGACAGAATAGCAATCAGCCCCAGCATTTT	CSAPGQNSNQPQHF
NA	TRBV30	few	TRBJ2-1	TGTGCCTGGATCGGACACCGCAATGAGCAGTTCTTC	CAWIGHRNEQFF
NA	TRBV28	NA	TRBJ2-7	TGTGCCAGCAGTTCCTGGACAGAAGAGCAGTACTTC	CASSSWTEEQYF
NA	TRBV20-1	few	TRBJ2-3	TGCAGTGCTACCTTGGGCACAGATACGCAGTATTTT	CSATLGTDTQYF
TRBD1	TRBV6-6	few	TRBJ2-3	TGTGCCAGCAGTTCGCAGGGGGCTAGCACAGATACGCAGTATTTT	CASSSQGASTDTQYF
NA	TRBV18	NA	TRBJ1-1	TGTGCCAGCTCAGCGAACAGGGCCCAGAGAGACACTGAAGCTTTCTTT	CASSANRAQRDTEAFF
NA	TRBV7-9	many	TRBJ1-6	TGTGCCAGCAGTCAAACAGGGAACCTTAATTCACCCCTCCACTTT	CASSQTGNLNSPLHF
TRBD2	TRBV7-9	NA	TRBJ2-1	TGTGCCAGCAGCTTAATAGGGACTATGGAGTTCTTC	CASSLIGTMEFF
NA	TRBV28	few	TRBJ2-3	TGTGCCAGCAGTTTTGACCCAGTCGCAGATACGCAGTATTTT	CASSFDPVADTQYF
NA	TRBV29-1	NA	TRBJ1-1	TGCAGCGTTGAGGTGTTGTCTTCGGGCTGGGCTTTCTTT	CSVEVLSSGWAFF
TRBD2	TRBV20-1	NA	TRBJ2-3	TGCAGTGCTAGTCCTAGCGGGAGCTCAGATACGCAGTATTTT	CSASPSGSSDTQYF
TRBD1	TRBV29-1	many	TRBJ2-2	TGCAGCGTTCCCGGGACAGGGGTAAACACCGGGGAGCTGTTTTTT	CSVPGTGVNTGELFF
TRBD1	TRBV12-3/TRBV12-4	NA	TRBJ1-2	TGTGCCAGCAGCGTTCAAAGGGGGCCAGCCCTTAACTATGGCTACACCTTC	CASSVQRGPALNYGYTF
TRBD1	TRBV9	few	TRBJ2-7	TGTGCCAGCAGCGGGGGGACAGGGCCCTACGAGCAGTACTTC	CASSGGTGPYEQYF
NA	TRBV5-1	NA	TRBJ1-2	TGCGCCAGCTCCTCCTCCCGTACAGACTATGGCTACACCTTC	CASSSSRTDYGYTF
NA	TRBV6-1	many	TRBJ2-4	TGTGCCAGCAGGGACAGAGCCCTAGCCAAAAACATTCAGTACTTC	CASRDRALAKNIQYF
NA	TRBV24-1	many	TRBJ1-5	TGTGCCACGGCGTCCAGCAGGGGAACAAATCAGCCCCAGCATTTT	CATASSRGTNQPQHF
TRBD2	TRBV28	many	TRBJ2-1	TGTGCCACCCTGGGAACTAGCGATTACAATGAGCAGTTCTTC	CATLGTSDYNEQFF
NA	TRBV27	few	TRBJ2-1	TGTGCCAGCAGTTTATCGTGGAGAGGAAATGAGCAGTTCTTC	CASSLSWRGNEQFF
TRBD1	TRBV7-9	many	TRBJ2-3	TGTGCCAGCAGCTTGACAGGGGTCCCGACAGATACGCAGTATTTT	CASSLTGVPTDTQYF
NA	TRBV3-1	many	TRBJ2-2	TGTGCCAGCAACCACGGCTGGGGAACCGGGGAGCTGTTTTTT	CASNHGWGTGELFF
NA	TRBV6-1	many	TRBJ2-3	TGTGCCAGCAGTTCCCTGGGCTCCCCCACAGATACGCAGTATTTT	CASSSLGSPTDTQYF